The 17 T cell receptor beta chains below come from one sample, sequenced in a study of blood T cell repertoires in COVID-19. The protocol was immunoSEQ multiplex PCR, while the TCRdb copy is restricted to in-frame clones and leaves out a portion. The sample holds about 150,000 clones, roughly 80% seen once. The sequencing sample was made of PBMCs or T cells enriched from blood (not recorded which). The receptors were sampled from a woman between 35 and 50 years old who had recovered from COVID-19.

The chain carries TRBV4-1 and TRBJ1-5, with 10 bases fitting TRBD1. CDR1 and CDR2 from the germline V gene are MGHRA and YSYEKL. V shed 1 base and J 4 bases; nucleotides not matched to a gene: 1. The CDR3 extends over 15 amino acids. In DNA form, the CDR3 reads TGCGCCAGCAGCCAAGGGGACAGGGGAAATCAGCCCCAGCATTTT. This encodes CASSQGDRGNQPQHF.

The chain couples TRBV25-1 to TRBJ2-3; TRBD2 aligns across 7 bases. Germline values: CDR1 MGHDK, CDR2 SYGVNS. The V segment lost 6 bases and the J segment 7 bases; nucleotides outside the gene matches: 1. There are 11 residues in the CDR3. The CDR3 nucleotides read TGTGCCAGCAGGCGGGGGAATACGCAGTATTTT. Translated: CASRRGNTQYF.

This rearrangement joins TRBV27 to TRBJ1-1, with D unresolved. V shed 2 bases and J shed 0 bases, with 7 bases lying between them. The CDR3 length is 14 residues. Germline-derived CDR1 and CDR2 are MNHEY and SMNVEV (reference sequence). CDR3 nucleotides: TGTGCCAGCAGTTTAGAGGGAGTGAACACTGAAGCTTTCTTT. Translated, it gives CASSLEGVNTEAFF.

V gene TRBV6-5 combines with J gene TRBJ2-7; D remains ambiguous. The V end lost 2 bases, the J end lost 6 bases, and 11 bases lay between the germline ends. Germline CDR1 MNHEY, CDR2 SVGAGI. The CDR3 has 13 residues. CDR3 loop: CASSYVSGGEQYF. The CDR3 nucleotides read TGTGCCAGCAGTTACGTCAGTGGCGGCGAGCAGTACTTC.

The chain recombines TRBV12-3 or TRBV12-4 with TRBJ2-7; the match to TRBD1 covers 7 bases. This CDR3 has 13 residues. J was trimmed by 3 bases and V by 3 bases; bases with no gene match: 2. The CDR3 loop is CASSLGQLYEQYF. CDR3 in DNA: TGTGCCAGCAGTTTGGGACAGCTCTACGAGCAGTACTTC.

The chain combines TRBV12-5 with TRBJ1-5, with unresolved D. V gave up 5 bases and J gave up 0 bases, with 17 bases separating them. Germline V gene lookup returns CDR1 LGHNT and CDR2 FRNRAP. CDR3 length equals 17 residues. DNA for the CDR3: TGTGCTAGTGGTCCCGCTTTCGGACTGGATAGCAATCAGCCCCAGCATTTT. Its protein product is CASGPAFGLDSNQPQHF. The entire variable domain, with the rest obtained from reference TRBV12-5 and TRBJ1-5, is as follows: DARVTQTPRHKVTEMGQEVTMRCQPILGHNTVFWYRQTMMQGLELLAYFRNRAPLDDSGMPKDRFSAEMPDATLATLKIQPSEPRDSAVYFCASGPAFGLDSNQPQHFGDGTRLSIL.

The chain recombines TRBV9 with TRBJ2-1; 7 bases align to TRBD2. Germline CDR1 and CDR2: SGDLS and YYNGEE. The J segment lost 4 bases and the V segment lost 1 base, leaving 5 bases of the junction unmatched. The CDR3 is 15 residues long. The CDR3 DNA sequence: TGTGCCAGCAGCGTAAGTAGCGGGCTTTACAATGAGCAGTTCTTC. Amino acids: CASSVSSGLYNEQFF. The full variable domain, with the rest looked up from reference TRBV9 and TRBJ2-1, is DSGVTQTPKHLITATGQRVTLRCSPRSGDLSVYWYQQSLDQGLQFLIQYYNGEERAKGNILERFSAQQFPDLHSELNLSSLELGDSALYFCASSVSSGLYNEQFFGPGTRLTVL.

The chain links TRBV7-2 to TRBJ2-2; tentatively, D is TRBD1 (6 bases). Trimming left V 4 bases short and J 5 bases short, with 11 bases between. Germline CDR1 is SGHTA and CDR2 is FQGNSA. The CDR3 spans 14 residues. The DNA for the CDR3 is TGTGCCAGCAGCTCCGGGACAAAAACCGGGGAGCTGTTTTTT. Its protein is CASSSGTKTGELFF.

This clone was seen only a few times. The chain recombines TRBV5-6 with TRBJ2-1; 8 bases are shared with TRBD2. CDR1 is SGHDT and CDR2 is YYEEEE in the germline V gene. CDR3 size: 18 residues. After removal of 3 bases from V and 0 bases from J, the junction contained 11 bases not matched to a gene. The CDR3 is CASSYTEGTRSSYNEQFF. The CDR3 region has the DNA TGTGCCAGCAGCTACACTGAGGGGACTAGAAGCTCCTACAATGAGCAGTTCTTC.

The genes are TRBV19 and TRBJ1-1; TRBD1 is a possible D gene (6 bases). The V and J ends lost 4 bases and 4 bases respectively, with 16 bases between them. The CDR3 spans 15 residues. Germline-derived CDR1 and CDR2 are LNHDA and SQIVND (reference sequence). The CDR3 sequence is CASSSQGQGGTEAFF. The CDR3 nucleotides are TGTGCCAGTAGTAGCCAGGGGCAAGGAGGCACTGAAGCTTTCTTT.

The chain is built from TRBV5-6 and TRBJ1-5; possible D gene TRBD1, 6 bases. V gave up 0 bases and J gave up 4 bases, with 11 bases separating them. Germline CDR1 is SGHDT and CDR2 is YYEEEE. This CDR3 comprises 15 residues. CDR3 protein: CASSLGQGWNQPQHF. Written as DNA, the CDR3 is TGTGCCAGCAGCTTGGGGCAGGGGTGGAATCAGCCCCAGCATTTT.

This rearrangement joins TRBV6-2 or TRBV6-3 to TRBJ2-7; D possibly corresponds to TRBD1 (6 bases). CDR1 is MNHEY and CDR2 is SVGEGT in the germline V gene. Trimming removed 6 bases from V and 7 bases from J, with 16 bases in between. This CDR3 has 13 residues. CDR3: CASSRGLVWEQYF. In DNA form, the CDR3 reads TGTGCCAGCAGCAGGGGTCTGGTTTGGGAGCAGTACTTC.

The chain is built from TRBV6-5 and TRBJ1-3, with D hard to call. Trimming removed 8 bases from V and 8 bases from J, with 16 bases in between. Germline CDR1 MNHEY, CDR2 SVGAGI. The CDR3 has 13 residues. The CDR3 protein is CASGKAGSDTIYF. DNA of the CDR3: TGTGCCAGCGGCAAAGCGGGGTCGGACACCATATATTTT.

The sample holds a few counts of this clone. J is TRBJ2-3 and V is TRBV24-1, with TRBD2 matching 7 bases. The CDR3 has 14 amino acids. V shed 11 bases, J shed 2 bases, and the junction held 9 bases outside the gene matches. CDR1 is KGHDR, CDR2 SFDVKD, per germline. CDR3 in DNA: TGTGCCATTCAAGCGGGACCAAACACAGATACGCAGTATTTT. It encodes CAIQAGPNTDTQYF.

In this sample, this clone turned up once. This rearrangement joins TRBV6-5 to TRBJ1-2; D perhaps matches TRBD1 (6 bases). The germline V gene encodes CDR1 MNHEY and CDR2 SVGAGI. CDR3 length: 16 residues. With 0 bases removed from V and 6 bases from J, the gap between germline ends came to 17 bases. The CDR3 protein is CASSYSQVLTGHGYTF. CDR3 DNA: TGTGCCAGCAGTTACTCGCAGGTGCTAACAGGGCATGGCTACACCTTC.

V is TRBV29-1 and J is TRBJ2-1; the match to TRBD2 covers 9 bases. The germline CDR1 and CDR2 sequences are SQVTM and ANQGSEA. The ends lost 1 base at V and 6 bases at J; junction bases unmatched: 4. CDR3 length: 14 residues. CDR3 sequence reads: CSVEGLAGTNEQFF. The CDR3, as DNA: TGCAGCGTTGAAGGGCTAGCGGGGACCAATGAGCAGTTCTTC.

The CDR3: CASSWAGDATNEKLFF. The CDR3 DNA is TGCGCCAGCAGCTGGGCAGGGGATGCAACTAATGAAAAACTGTTTTTT. This sequence joins TRBV5-1 and TRBJ1-4; the D gene is possibly TRBD1 (6 bases). Germline lookup yields CDR1 SGHRS and CDR2 YFSETQ. Trimming stripped 3 bases from V and 0 bases from J, with 12 bases between. The CDR3 covers 16 residues. Full variable domain (outside the CDR3, taken from reference TRBV5-1 and TRBJ1-4): KAGVTQTPRYLIKTRGQQVTLSCSPISGHRSVSWYQQTPGQGLQFLFEYFSETQRNKGNFPGRFSGRQFSNSRSEMNVSTLELGDSALYLCASSWAGDATNEKLFFGSGTQLSVL.